The subject of this entry is one T cell receptor beta chain. The repertoire was sequenced with immunoSEQ multiplex PCR; TCRdb's copy has only in-frame clones and lacks some. The sample yields hundreds of thousands of clones, around 78% seen once. The sample originates from a study of shared clonotypes between healthy human individuals. Trimming removed 2 bases from V and 4 bases from J; junction bases left unmatched: 6. Germline V gene sequence: CDR1 SGHTA, CDR2 FQGNSA. The CDR3 totals 17 residues. The material sequenced was memory CD4+ T cells sorted from blood. This sample's subset: CD45RA-negative fraction. This receptor was identified in a woman in her 30s in good health. V gene TRBV7-2 combines with J gene TRBJ2-3; 13 positions match TRBD2. The CDR3 DNA follows: TGTGCCAGCAGCTTACGCGGGACTAGCGGGATATCAGATACGCAGTATTTT. This translates into CASSLRGTSGISDTQYF.